Following are 9 T cell receptor beta chains from one sample sequenced in a study of shared clonotypes between healthy human individuals. Sequencing was performed with immunoSEQ multiplex PCR; in TCRdb, only in-frame clones are kept and a portion is missing. The data hold 2,500,000 or so clones, with approximately 93% observed a single time. Sequencing used naive CD4+ T cells from PBMCs. The subset is: CD45RA+ positively selected. The receptors were gathered from a man aged 18 to 29 in good health. Some clones in this sample may be carry-over from other donors' samples.

Details on this clone: The same CDR3 can be traced to other DNA sequences in this sample. The chain couples TRBV5-1 to TRBJ1-1; D gene unclear. Germline lookup yields CDR1 SGHRS and CDR2 YFSETQ. This CDR3 region has 14 residues. V shed 1 base and J shed 0 bases, with 7 bases lying between them. The CDR3 sequence is CASSLTVMNTEAFF. CDR3 nucleotide sequence: TGCGCCAGCAGCTTGACCGTTATGAACACTGAAGCTTTCTTT.

This chain connects TRBV11-2 to TRBJ2-7; TRBD2 agrees at 9 bases. Germline V gives CDR1 SGHAT, CDR2 FQNNGV. Germline trimming cut 6 bases from V and 6 bases from J; bases unmatched to any gene: 12. CDR3 size: 15 residues. The CDR3 DNA sequence: TGTGCCAGCAGGCCGACGGGCGGGAGGGCTGGCGAGCAGTACTTC. This codes for CASRPTGGRAGEQYF.

Only one count was recorded for this clone. The chain links TRBV5-4 to TRBJ2-1; D possibly corresponds to TRBD1 (5 bases). The CDR3 is made up of 15 amino acids. Germline values: CDR1 SGHNT, CDR2 YYREEE (reference sequence). V was shortened by 2 bases and J by 7 bases, with 16 bases between the two germline ends. CDR3 nucleotides: TGTGCCAGCAGCTTCAGCCAGGGATTGAGGAATGAGCAGTTCTTC. Translating it yields CASSFSQGLRNEQFF.

The rearrangement joins TRBV14 to TRBJ2-5; TRBD1 matches at 7 bases. V was pared by 4 bases and J by 5 bases, with 10 bases of the junction left unmatched. Germline lookup yields CDR1 SGHDN and CDR2 FVKESK. The CDR3 runs 15 residues. CDR3 DNA sequence: TGTGCCAGCAGCCTCATACCAGGGGGATCGGAGACCCAGTACTTC. Amino acids: CASSLIPGGSETQYF. The whole variable domain, remainder taken from reference TRBV14 and TRBJ2-5, is EAGVTQFPSHSVIEKGQTVTLRCDPISGHDNLYWYRRVMGKEIKFLLHFVKESKQDESGMPNNRFLAERTGGTYSTLKVQPAELEDSGVYFCASSLIPGGSETQYFGPGTRLLVL.

This clone is a singleton in its sample. This chain connects TRBV7-2 to TRBJ2-1, with 7 bases aligning to TRBD2. The CDR3 spans 14 residues. Per the germline V gene, CDR1 is SGHTA and CDR2 is FQGNSA. Unmatched junction bases numbered 4, after V lost 4 bases and J lost 4 bases. The CDR3 is CASSSASGYNEQFF. Written as DNA, the CDR3 is TGTGCCAGCAGCTCCGCTAGCGGTTACAATGAGCAGTTCTTC. The whole variable domain, remainder taken from reference TRBV7-2 and TRBJ2-1, is GAGVSQSPSNKVTEKGKDVELRCDPISGHTALYWYRQSLGQGLEFLIYFQGNSAPDKSGLPSDRFSAERTGGSVSTLTIQRTQQEDSAVYLCASSSASGYNEQFFGPGTRLTVL.

The rearrangement links TRBV5-1 to TRBJ2-2; 14 nucleotides agree with TRBD2. J gave up 4 bases and V 4 bases, and 6 bases lay outside the gene matches. CDR1 and CDR2 (germline): SGHRS, YFSETQ. The CDR3 covers 17 residues. CDR3 loop: CASSHRGLAGVTGELFF. CDR3 DNA sequence: TGCGCCAGCAGCCATAGGGGACTAGCGGGAGTCACCGGGGAGCTGTTTTTT. The variable domain in full, with the rest retrieved from reference TRBV5-1 and TRBJ2-2, is KAGVTQTPRYLIKTRGQQVTLSCSPISGHRSVSWYQQTPGQGLQFLFEYFSETQRNKGNFPGRFSGRQFSNSRSEMNVSTLELGDSALYLCASSHRGLAGVTGELFFGEGSRLTVL.

The count of this clone is one. This chain joins TRBV28 and TRBJ2-4, with a possible D match to TRBD1 (6 bases). Germline lookup yields CDR1 MDHEN and CDR2 SYDVKM. V was clipped by 7 bases and J by 3 bases, with 25 bases between them. The CDR3 length is 18 residues. The CDR3 bases are TGTGCCAGCAAGAATGGTGGGGGCGGCGTATCTTTCAAAAACATTCAGTACTTC. As protein: CASKNGGGGVSFKNIQYF.

CDR3 nucleotides: TGTGCCAGCGGATTAGCGGGAGGGAGAGGAAACATTCAGTACTTC. It codes for CASGLAGGRGNIQYF. The rearrangement joins TRBV7-9 to TRBJ2-4, with 11 bases fitting TRBD2. The CDR3 consists of 15 residues. From germline, CDR1 is SEHNR and CDR2 FQNEAQ (reference sequence). V shed 8 bases, J shed 6 bases, and the junction held 9 bases outside the gene matches.

The chain uses TRBV10-2 and TRBJ2-3; D gene unclear. The germline V gene has CDR1 WSHSY and CDR2 SAAADI. The CDR3 runs 12 residues. The V and J ends lost 5 bases and 0 bases respectively, with 3 bases between them. DNA of the CDR3: TGCGCCAGCAGTCCCAGCACAGATACGCAGTATTTT. Its protein is CASSPSTDTQYF.